This section outlines one T cell receptor beta chain sequence together with its context. The antigen this receptor binds is unknown. Per-base qualities were not stored, and no clone one base away is much larger. The sample originates from a study of CD8 T cells in Susac syndrome (dated by TCRdb to 2018 to 2020). Study-wide context: Of the Susac syndrome patients who were sequenced, eight or nine were in clinical remission while five or six had clinically active disease. At blood withdrawal, Susac syndrome patients were either therapy-naive, taking corticosteroids (in some cases with IVIg as well), or taking IVIg alone. Repertoire sequencing was used to test whether CD8+ T cell activation and differentiation in Susac syndrome was antigen driven.

RNA was extracted with the RNeasy kit and roughly 0.45 to 1 ug was reverse transcribed using random hexamers. TCR beta CDR3 regions were amplified with the immunoSEQ multiplex PCR assay covering 54 Vbeta and 13 Jbeta segments. To correct PCR amplification bias, a synthetic template baseline was used for both primer optimization and computational correction. For the original study's pipeline: Reads were assigned to V, D and J genes according to IMGT and analyzed in immunoSEQ Analyzer, with only productive sequences retained. Clonality was calculated as one minus the Shannon entropy normalized by log2 of the number of productive unique sequences. Public and private clones were assessed among the 100 most prevalent clones of each patient and control. Clones were defined as Susac-specific if absent from the healthy and MS cohorts, from roughly 1,100 published viral clones and from other ImmuneACCESS disease sequences. The public reads were run again by TCRdb, first through fastp at Q25 and then through MiXCR, and only productive beta chains were kept. Rows with a matching CDR3 protein are joined into one entry that keeps the most common DNA and genes. The V and J calls reflect TCRdb's pipeline rather than the authors' work. This sample has under 95,000 distinct CDR3 sequences in its table, and roughly 94% of those were observed once. Of the sample, about 0.3% falls within the top ten clones.

Broader findings and caveats from the paper: The study acknowledged that relatively few individuals were included in the TCR sequencing and HLA analysis. The CD4+ T cell repertoire of patients with Susac syndrome showed no detectable clonal expansion.

High-throughput TCR beta sequencing profiled peripheral blood CD8+ and CD4+ T cells from healthy donors, Susac syndrome patients and multiple sclerosis patients. The Susac syndrome patients fulfilled recently defined diagnostic criteria for definite or probable disease. Bulk CD8+ and CD4+ T cells were purified by magnetic negative isolation, while CD8+ TEMRA cells were enriched using FACS. Blood was collected in EDTA tubes and processed within 24 hours, with PBMCs isolated through density gradient centrifugation. PBMCs intended for TCR sequencing were frozen in liquid nitrogen and were later thawed in a 37 degrees C water bath. The sorted or isolated CD4+, CD8+ and CD8+ TEMRA cells had a purity of 90% or higher. As encoded in the germline V gene, CDR1 is SQVTM while CDR2 is ANQGSEA. V ends up 3 bases short and J 6 bases short, with an unmatched junction base count of 2. Spanning cysteine to phenylalanine, the CDR3 consists of 13 amino acids. Only CDR3 DNA is held: 39 bases, read in frame from base 1.

Sequenced material: CD4+ T cells from PBMCs. The chain is encoded by TRBV29-1 joined to TRBJ2-1, and 10 junctional nucleotides match TRBD2. The receptor's source is a human donor with Susac syndrome. The CDR3 is CSVDPSGGNEQFF. The DNA reads TGCAGCGTTGACCCTAGCGGGGGCAATGAGCAGTTCTTC.